A single sample gave rise to the 6 T cell receptor beta chains below, sequenced in a study of identical twins. In TCRdb, the 5' RACE reads were re-called with MiXCR into one record per CDR3 protein. The table records roughly 250,000 distinct CDR3 sequences, around 15% of them present only once. The material sequenced was memory (CD45RO+) T cells sorted from blood. All receptors derive from a young woman in good health.

The gene calls are TRBV5-6 and TRBJ1-2; D perhaps matches TRBD1 (5 bases). Germline values: CDR1 SGHDT, CDR2 YYEEEE. The CDR3 is 12 residues long. V lost 4 bases to trimming and J lost 6 bases, with 10 bases between them. DNA of the CDR3: TGTGCCAGCAGCCGCAGGGTAGATGGCTACACCTTC. Translated, it gives CASSRRVDGYTF. Based on the CDR3 plus reference TRBV5-6 and TRBJ1-2, the full variable domain is DAGVTQSPTHLIKTRGQQVTLRCSPKSGHDTVSWYQQALGQGPQFIFQYYEEEERQRGNFPDRFSGHQFPNYSSELNVNALLLGDSALYLCASSRRVDGYTFGSGTRLTVV.

The chain has TRBV7-3 and TRBJ2-3; D tentatively reads TRBD1 or TRBD2 (5 bases each). CDR1 SGHTA and CDR2 FQGTGA come from the germline V gene. This CDR3 is built from 15 residues. V shed 3 bases and J shed 0 bases, with 10 bases lying between them. The CDR3 sequence is CASSFGAGSTDTQYF. The CDR3 bases are TGTGCCAGCAGCTTCGGGGCGGGTAGCACAGATACGCAGTATTTT.

In this sample, this clonotype turned up a few times. The V call is TRBV7-8, the J call TRBJ2-7; D gene ambiguous. The V end was cut by 2 bases, the J end by 4 bases, with 15 bases between. This CDR3 has 15 residues. In germline, CDR1 is SGHVS, CDR2 FQNEAQ. CDR3 nucleotide sequence: TGTGCCAGCAGCTTATATGGGCCACCCGGGTACGAGCAGTACTTC. It encodes CASSLYGPPGYEQYF.

This clonotype was counted at least ten times. The rearrangement links TRBV5-5 to TRBJ2-1; D is unclear. CDR3 length equals 13 residues. V gave up 6 bases and J gave up 7 bases, with 14 bases separating them. CDR1 SGHKS and CDR2 YYEKEE come from the germline V gene (reference sequence). The CDR3 is CASTHLRVNEQFF. CDR3 DNA: TGTGCCAGCACTCATCTCCGGGTTAATGAGCAGTTCTTC.

The chain combines TRBV6-1 with TRBJ1-2; 7 bases match TRBD1. Germline values: CDR1 MNHNS, CDR2 SASEGT. CDR3 length equals 14 residues. Germline trimming cut 6 bases from V and 4 bases from J; bases unmatched to any gene: 8. The CDR3 loop reads CASSENGQVYGYTF. As DNA, the CDR3 is TGTGCCAGCAGCGAAAACGGACAGGTCTATGGCTACACCTTC.

This chain joins TRBV15 and TRBJ1-4; 9 nucleotides match TRBD1. Unmatched junction bases numbered 7, after V lost 3 bases and J lost 8 bases. The germline V gene has CDR1 LNHNV and CDR2 YYDKDF (reference sequence). The CDR3 sequence is 15 residues long. The DNA of the CDR3 is TGTGCCACCAGCAGTAGGACAGGGGAGTTGGAAAAACTGTTTTTT. This encodes CATSSRTGELEKLFF.